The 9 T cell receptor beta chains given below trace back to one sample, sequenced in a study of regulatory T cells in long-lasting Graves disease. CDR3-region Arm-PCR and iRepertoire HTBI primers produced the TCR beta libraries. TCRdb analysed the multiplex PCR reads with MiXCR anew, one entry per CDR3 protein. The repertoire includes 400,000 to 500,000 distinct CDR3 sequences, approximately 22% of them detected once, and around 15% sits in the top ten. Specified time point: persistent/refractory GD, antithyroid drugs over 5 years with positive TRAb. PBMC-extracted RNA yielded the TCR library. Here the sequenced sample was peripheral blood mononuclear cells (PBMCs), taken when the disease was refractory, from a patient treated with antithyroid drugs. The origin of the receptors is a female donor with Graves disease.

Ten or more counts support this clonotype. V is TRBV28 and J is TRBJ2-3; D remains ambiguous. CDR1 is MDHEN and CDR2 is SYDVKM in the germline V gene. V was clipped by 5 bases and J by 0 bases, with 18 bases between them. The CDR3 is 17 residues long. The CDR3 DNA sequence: TGTGCCAGCAGTCGTCCCCCCTTAGAGCCGAGCACAGATACGCAGTATTTT. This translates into CASSRPPLEPSTDTQYF.

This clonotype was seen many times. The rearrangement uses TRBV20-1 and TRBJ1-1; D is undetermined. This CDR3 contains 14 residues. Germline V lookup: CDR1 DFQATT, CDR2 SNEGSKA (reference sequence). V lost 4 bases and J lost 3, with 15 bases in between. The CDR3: CSATTDDGYTEAFF. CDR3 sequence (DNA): TGCAGTGCTACCACCGATGATGGGTACACTGAAGCTTTCTTT.

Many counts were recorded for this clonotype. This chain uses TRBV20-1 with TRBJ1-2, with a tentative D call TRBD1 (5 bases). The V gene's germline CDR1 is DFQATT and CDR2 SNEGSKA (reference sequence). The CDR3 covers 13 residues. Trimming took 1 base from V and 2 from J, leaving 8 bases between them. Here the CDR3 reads CSARVEGNYGYTF. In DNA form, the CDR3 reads TGCAGTGCTAGAGTTGAGGGGAACTATGGCTACACCTTC.

As DNA, the CDR3 is TGTGCCAGCAGCTCATGGACAGGTAACACTGAAGCTTTCTTT. It yields the protein CASSSWTGNTEAFF. The chain joins TRBV7-9 to TRBJ1-1, with TRBD1 identical over 7 bases. Germline trimming cut 4 bases from V and 2 bases from J; bases unmatched to any gene: 4. The CDR3 has 14 residues. Germline V CDR1 and CDR2: SEHNR, FQNEAQ (reference sequence).

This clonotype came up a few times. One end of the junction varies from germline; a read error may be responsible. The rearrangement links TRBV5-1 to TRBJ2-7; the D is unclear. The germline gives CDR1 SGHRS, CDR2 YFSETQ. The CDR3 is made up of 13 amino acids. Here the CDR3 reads CASSPLNTYEQCF. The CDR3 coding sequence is TGCGCCAGCAGCCCCCTAAACACCTACGAGCAGTGCTTC.

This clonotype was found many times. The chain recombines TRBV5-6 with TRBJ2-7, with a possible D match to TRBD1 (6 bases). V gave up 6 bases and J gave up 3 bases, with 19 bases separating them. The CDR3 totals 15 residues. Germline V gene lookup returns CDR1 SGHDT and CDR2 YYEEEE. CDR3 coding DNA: TGTGCCAGCAACAGACGACAGGCGGGCCACTACGAGCAGTACTTC. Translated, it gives CASNRRQAGHYEQYF.

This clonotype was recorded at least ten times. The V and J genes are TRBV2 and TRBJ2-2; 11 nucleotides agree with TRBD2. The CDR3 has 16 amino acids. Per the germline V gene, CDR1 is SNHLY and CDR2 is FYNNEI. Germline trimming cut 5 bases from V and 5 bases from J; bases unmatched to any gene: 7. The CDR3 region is CASSTTSGSYTGELFF. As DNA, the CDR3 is TGTGCCAGCAGTACAACTAGCGGGAGTTATACCGGGGAGCTGTTTTTT.

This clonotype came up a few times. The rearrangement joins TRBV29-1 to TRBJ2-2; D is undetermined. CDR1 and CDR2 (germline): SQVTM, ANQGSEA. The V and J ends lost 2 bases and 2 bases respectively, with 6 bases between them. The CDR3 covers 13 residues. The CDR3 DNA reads TGCAGCGTTGAATTGTCTAACACCGGGGAGCTGTTTTTT. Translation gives CSVELSNTGELFF.

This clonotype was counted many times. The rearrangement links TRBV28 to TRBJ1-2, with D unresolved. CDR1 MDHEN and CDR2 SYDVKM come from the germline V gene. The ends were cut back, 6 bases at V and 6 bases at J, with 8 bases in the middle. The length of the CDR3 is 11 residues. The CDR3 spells CASSTHNGYTF. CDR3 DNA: TGTGCCAGCAGCACACACAATGGCTACACCTTC.